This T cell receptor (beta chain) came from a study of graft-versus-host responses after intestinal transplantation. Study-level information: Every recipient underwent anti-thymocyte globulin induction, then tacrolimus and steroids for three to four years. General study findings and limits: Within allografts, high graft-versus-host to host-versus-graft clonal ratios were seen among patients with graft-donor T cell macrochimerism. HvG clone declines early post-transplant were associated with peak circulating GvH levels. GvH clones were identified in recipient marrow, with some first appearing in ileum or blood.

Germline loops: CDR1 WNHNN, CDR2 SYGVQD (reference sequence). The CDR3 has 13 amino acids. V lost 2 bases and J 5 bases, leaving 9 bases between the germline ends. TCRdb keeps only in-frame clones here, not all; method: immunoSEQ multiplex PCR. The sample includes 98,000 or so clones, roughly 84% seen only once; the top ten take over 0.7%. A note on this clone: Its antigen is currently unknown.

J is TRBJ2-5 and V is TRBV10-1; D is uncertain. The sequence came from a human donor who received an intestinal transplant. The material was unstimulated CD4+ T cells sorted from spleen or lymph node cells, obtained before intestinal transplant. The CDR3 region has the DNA TGCGCCAGCAGTGAGCGTCCTGCGGAGACCCAGTACTTC. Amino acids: CASSERPAETQYF.